Listed here is a single T cell receptor (beta chain). Its antigen is still unknown. Through a sample-barcoded 5' primer and a J-beta primer mix, a second PCR was run for roughly 7 to 12 cycles. One entry per CDR3 protein, called by TCRdb with MiXCR from the 5' RACE reads. The sample records hundreds of thousands of distinct CDR3 sequences, under 25% being singletons. Trimming removed 0 bases from V and 1 base from J, with 9 bases in between. The CDR3 is 15 amino acids. CDR1 is MNHEY and CDR2 is SVGAGI in the germline V gene. This sample was included in a study of blood T cells in healthy people across ages. General observations from the study: TCR beta diversity was tightly associated with the proportion of naive T cells.

Caucasian, healthy and from Russia, the donors were aged between roughly 6 and 95. This clonotype was obtained from a man in his 70s in good health. Sequenced input: blood. The V call is TRBV6-5, the J call TRBJ1-2; D uncertain. The CDR3 here is CASSYSIGDNYGYTF. The CDR3, as DNA: TGTGCCAGCAGTTACTCGATCGGAGATAACTATGGCTACACCTTC.